The 2 T cell receptor beta chains below were found in one sample sequenced in a study of CXCR3-negative and CXCR3-positive naive CD8 T cells. Study results and limitations: TRB CDR3s were more hydrophobic in CXCR3-positive than in CXCR3-negative naive cells.

Which antigens these TCRs recognize remains unknown. The TRB cDNA libraries were prepared by 5' RACE with UMI labels. TCRdb reanalyzed the 5' RACE reads and collapses them to one entry per CDR3 protein, without DNA. The sample shows about 150,000 distinct CDR3 sequences, and 0.41% sits with its ten largest clones. The sample taken for sequencing was naive CXCR3+ CD8+ T cells from blood. The sample's subset: CD45RO-CCR7+CD27+CD95- naive CD8+ T cells expressing CXCR3 (TNR3+). These receptors were obtained from a human donor in good health. Some clones in this sample may be carry-over from other donors' samples.

V usage is TRBV29-1 and J usage is TRBJ2-3; checking the TCRdb D call of TRBD2 is not possible without DNA. The CDR3 consists of 15 residues. The germline V gene has CDR1 SQVTM and CDR2 ANQGSEA. CDR3 sequence reads: CSVEGLATGTDTQYF.

This chain joins TRBV11-2 and TRBJ2-5. CDR3 length: 12 amino acids. Germline V gene lookup returns CDR1 SGHAT and CDR2 FQNNGV. The CDR3 loop is CASSLDRETQYF.